Below are 12 T cell receptor beta chains sequenced from a single sample in a study of blood T cell repertoires in COVID-19. Generated by immunoSEQ multiplex PCR, the TCRdb table keeps only in-frame clones and is missing some. The sample includes fewer than 150,000 clones, approximately 87% of them seen just once. The sequenced sample consisted of peripheral blood. The source is a woman aged 40-49 years with acute or convalescent COVID-19.

V gene TRBV5-1 combines with J gene TRBJ2-7; 8 bases align to TRBD2. From germline, CDR1 is SGHRS and CDR2 YFSETQ. The CDR3 consists of 14 residues. V shed 3 bases and J 3 bases; nucleotides not matched to a gene: 5. The CDR3 sequence: CASSSGGQGYEQYF. The DNA of the CDR3 is TGCGCCAGCAGCTCGGGAGGGCAGGGCTACGAGCAGTACTTC.

V usage is TRBV5-1 and J usage is TRBJ2-1; 7 nucleotides align to TRBD1. The CDR3 is 12 residues long. CDR1 is SGHRS, CDR2 YFSETQ, per germline. After removal of 6 bases from V and 9 bases from J, the junction contained 6 bases not matched to a gene. CDR3 sequence (DNA): TGCGCCAGCAATACAGGGGTGGGTGAGCAGTTCTTC. Translating it yields CASNTGVGEQFF.

V is TRBV7-7 and J is TRBJ2-7, with D possibly matching TRBD1 (6 bases). CDR3 length: 18 amino acids. Germline V gives CDR1 SSHAT, CDR2 FNYEAQ (reference sequence). Trimming stripped 0 bases from V and 3 bases from J, with 21 bases between. The CDR3 DNA sequence: TGTGCCAGCAGCTTAGCGAGTAGGGACACCGGGTTGGACTACGAGCAGTACTTC. Residues: CASSLASRDTGLDYEQYF.

The gene calls are TRBV14 and TRBJ1-1; 7 positions agree with TRBD1. The germline CDR1 and CDR2 sequences are SGHDN and FVKESK. J was trimmed by 10 bases and V by 0 bases; bases with no gene match: 8. CDR3 size: 14 residues. CDR3 sequence: CASSQDRTGRSAFF. DNA for the CDR3: TGTGCCAGCAGCCAAGATCGGACAGGCCGGTCAGCTTTCTTT.

V and J are TRBV12-5 and TRBJ1-2, with D possibly matching TRBD1 (6 bases). The CDR3 covers 13 residues. Trimming shortened V by 1 base and J by 6 bases, and 9 bases separated the two germline ends. The germline V gene encodes CDR1 LGHNT and CDR2 FRNRAP. The CDR3 spells CASGLGRGDGYTF. DNA for the CDR3: TGTGCTAGTGGTTTGGGCAGGGGCGATGGCTACACCTTC.

The chain carries TRBV14 and TRBJ2-7; TRBD1 agrees at 7 bases. J gave up 4 bases and V 4 bases, and 4 bases lay outside the gene matches. The CDR3 is 13 amino acids. Germline CDR1 reads SGHDN; CDR2 reads FVKESK. The CDR3 nucleotides are TGTGCCAGCAGCCGAGGGACAGTGTACGAGCAGTACTTC. Its protein is CASSRGTVYEQYF.

V is TRBV5-1 and J is TRBJ2-5; TRBD2 aligns across 11 bases. CDR3 length: 16 residues. The V gene's germline CDR1 is SGHRS and CDR2 YFSETQ. Losses at the gene ends were 1 base for V and 5 bases for J; bases not matched to a gene: 7. The CDR3 nucleotides read TGCGCCAGCAGCTTGCTAGCGGGGGGTCCTGGGGAGACCCAGTACTTC. It is translated as CASSLLAGGPGETQYF. Based on the CDR3 plus reference TRBV5-1 and TRBJ2-5, the full variable domain is KAGVTQTPRYLIKTRGQQVTLSCSPISGHRSVSWYQQTPGQGLQFLFEYFSETQRNKGNFPGRFSGRQFSNSRSEMNVSTLELGDSALYLCASSLLAGGPGETQYFGPGTRLLVL.

The rearrangement uses TRBV30 and TRBJ1-4, with D unclear. This CDR3 comprises 14 residues. Per the germline V gene, CDR1 is GTSNPN and CDR2 is SVGIG (reference sequence). Trimming removed 3 bases from V and 8 bases from J, with 16 bases in between. The CDR3 sequence is CAWSPLKQVEKLFF. The CDR3 DNA follows: TGTGCCTGGAGCCCTCTGAAGCAAGTAGAAAAACTGTTTTTT.

V and J are TRBV11-2 and TRBJ2-7; D not certain. Trimming cost V 0 bases and J 3 bases, with 9 bases left between them. Germline V gene sequence: CDR1 SGHAT, CDR2 FQNNGV. This CDR3 comprises 14 residues. For the CDR3, the DNA is TGTGCCAGCAGCTTAGATCTACCCCACTACGAGCAGTACTTC. This translates into CASSLDLPHYEQYF.

The rearrangement uses TRBV5-1 and TRBJ2-7, with a weak D call TRBD1 (6 bases). CDR1 and CDR2 (germline): SGHRS, YFSETQ. There are 15 residues in the CDR3. The V gene lost 0 bases and the J gene lost 7 bases, with 17 bases spanning the gap. This CDR3 reads CASSLGGQSLREQYF. Written as DNA, the CDR3 is TGCGCCAGCAGCTTGGGTGGACAGAGTCTTCGGGAGCAGTACTTC.

This chain joins TRBV24-1 and TRBJ1-5, with 8 nucleotides matching TRBD1. This CDR3 comprises 17 residues. Germline V gives CDR1 KGHDR, CDR2 SFDVKD. The ends lost 1 base at V and 6 bases at J; junction bases unmatched: 10. Here the CDR3 reads CATSDFLSRGQGQPQHF. For the CDR3, the DNA is TGTGCCACCAGTGATTTCCTTTCCAGGGGGCAAGGTCAGCCCCAGCATTTT.

The CDR3 DNA follows: TGTGCCACCAGTGATCCGGGACAGGGACCTGCAACTAATGAAAAACTGTTTTTT. Protein product: CATSDPGQGPATNEKLFF. The J gene is TRBJ1-4, the V gene TRBV24-1; the match to TRBD1 covers 9 bases. The CDR3 loop spans 18 amino acids. The junction had 7 bases not matched to a gene; V was cut back by 3 bases and J by 0 bases. The germline gives CDR1 KGHDR, CDR2 SFDVKD.